These 7 T cell receptor beta chains were sequenced from one sample in a study of T cells in Graves' hyperthyroidism and ophthalmopathy. Amplification yielded TCR beta CDR3 regions, with RNA transcripts as the source. Using the HTBI primer set, a first-round RT-PCR was run on the TCR CDR3. One entry per CDR3 protein results from TCRdb running MiXCR on the multiplex PCR reads. The repertoire holds hundreds of thousands of distinct CDR3 sequences, with roughly a sixth as singletons. The sequenced material came from blood. The receptors derive from a woman in her fifties or sixties with Graves' hyperthyroidism that later progressed to Graves' ophthalmopathy.

This clonotype came up a few times. The chain combines TRBV6-1 with TRBJ2-5; 7 bases map to TRBD2. Per the germline V gene, CDR1 is MNHNS and CDR2 is SASEGT. The trim removed 6 bases at V and 1 base at J, leaving 8 bases unmatched. The CDR3 contains 15 residues. This CDR3 reads CASSSDGRLQETQYF. DNA of the CDR3: TGTGCCAGCAGCTCTGACGGGAGGCTCCAAGAGACCCAGTACTTC.

The J gene is TRBJ2-5, the V gene TRBV5-4; 9 nucleotides match TRBD2. Per germline, CDR1 SGHNT and CDR2 YYREEE (reference sequence). This CDR3 is built from 16 residues. J gave up 4 bases and V 6 bases, and 13 bases lay outside the gene matches. The CDR3 sequence is CASNGRVSGGGETQYF. CDR3 coding DNA: TGTGCCAGCAACGGGAGGGTTAGCGGGGGCGGAGAGACCCAGTACTTC.

V usage is TRBV24-1 and J usage is TRBJ2-3; TRBD2 matches at 8 bases. Trimming at V came to 1 base and at J to 3 bases, leaving 11 bases not matched to a gene. The CDR3 sequence is 18 residues long. The germline CDR1 and CDR2 sequences are KGHDR and SFDVKD. DNA of the CDR3: TGTGCCACCAGTGATTTAAGGGGCGAGCGGGGGAGGACAGATACGCAGTATTTT. Protein: CATSDLRGERGRTDTQYF.

This clonotype has more than one count but fewer than ten. The chain carries TRBV12-3 or TRBV12-4 and TRBJ1-2; tentatively, D is TRBD1 (5 bases). Between the trimmed V and J ends, which lost 6 bases and 6 bases, there was a span of 14 bases. This CDR3 has 13 residues. The CDR3 is CASSLRVEDGYTF. The CDR3 nucleotides read TGTGCCAGCAGCCTCAGGGTTGAAGATGGCTACACCTTC.

This clonotype appeared a few times. This chain links TRBV12-3 or TRBV12-4 with TRBJ2-7, with D tentatively TRBD1 (6 bases). This CDR3 is built from 14 residues. V was trimmed by 5 bases and J by 3 bases, leaving 14 bases between them. In DNA, the CDR3 is TGTGCCAGCAGTACGCGACAGGCTAACTACGAGCAGTACTTC. It translates to CASSTRQANYEQYF.

The V gene is TRBV7-6, the J gene TRBJ1-5; 7 bases match TRBD1. The V and J ends lost 4 bases and 11 bases, in that order; junction bases with no gene match: 8. Per germline, CDR1 SGHVS and CDR2 FNYEAQ. This CDR3 spans 13 amino acids. The CDR3 coding sequence is TGTGCCAGCAGCTCGACAGGGAGTGCAGCCCAGCATTTT. Translated: CASSSTGSAAQHF.

There are a few counts of this clonotype. The chain has TRBV20-1 and TRBJ1-1, with D possibly matching TRBD1 (6 bases). Germline-derived CDR1 and CDR2 are DFQATT and SNEGSKA (reference sequence). Trimming left V 3 bases short and J 3 bases short, with 35 bases between. CDR3 length equals 21 residues. The CDR3 is CSARAQTMAGAALDRDTEAFF. DNA for the CDR3: TGCAGTGCTAGGGCCCAGACCATGGCGGGGGCGGCATTGGATAGGGACACTGAAGCTTTCTTT.